Listed here are 21 T cell receptor beta chains from one sample, sequenced in a study of T-cell reconstitution after alpha-beta-depleted transplantation in children. Unique molecular identifiers were used to barcode this TCRbeta library. TCRdb independently ran MiXCR on the PCR reads; one entry per CDR3 protein. The sample gives fewer than 550,000 distinct CDR3 sequences, 10% of which show up once; roughly 2.1% is in the top ten. The sample consisted of PBMCs, taken before TCRalphabeta/CD19-depleted stem cell transplant. The receptors derive from a child aged 2-15 years with inherited bone marrow failure, due to receive a stem cell transplant.

The sample holds one count of this clonotype. The J gene is TRBJ2-7, the V gene TRBV5-6; 8 bases align to TRBD2. CDR3 size: 15 residues. The junction had 5 bases not matched to a gene; V was cut back by 0 bases and J by 3 bases. Germline CDR1 and CDR2: SGHDT and YYEEEE. In DNA form, the CDR3 reads TGTGCCAGCAGCTTGGAGGGACTAGGCCGCTACGAGCAGTACTTC. Translated, it gives CASSLEGLGRYEQYF.

This clonotype was seen a handful of times. The rearrangement links TRBV5-6 to TRBJ1-2; D gene uncertain. V shed 3 bases and J shed 4 bases, with 13 bases lying between them. Germline CDR1 and CDR2: SGHDT and YYEEEE. This CDR3 spans 14 amino acids. CDR3 sequence reads: CASSWGDDFYGYTF. The CDR3 DNA reads TGTGCCAGCAGCTGGGGAGATGACTTCTATGGCTACACCTTC.

This clonotype was seen at least ten times. The chain combines TRBV4-3 with TRBJ2-7; 10 nucleotides line up with TRBD1. Losses at the gene ends were 3 bases for V and 3 bases for J; bases not matched to a gene: 2. The germline V gene encodes CDR1 LGHNA and CDR2 YSLEER. The CDR3 runs to 14 residues. CDR3 protein: CASSHRTGGYEQYF. DNA for the CDR3: TGCGCCAGCAGCCATCGGACAGGGGGCTACGAGCAGTACTTC.

The table lists this clonotype with many counts. This chain joins TRBV7-2 and TRBJ2-6; D is perhaps TRBD1 (5 bases). CDR1 is SGHTA, CDR2 FQGNSA, per germline. The CDR3 runs 17 residues. Trimming removed 5 bases at V and 0 bases at J, with 14 bases between. The CDR3 spells CASSVDISASGANVLTF. The CDR3 DNA reads as TGTGCCAGCAGCGTGGACATTTCAGCCTCTGGGGCCAACGTCCTGACTTTC.

At least ten counts were recorded for this clonotype. This chain connects TRBV29-1 to TRBJ2-1; no clear D gene. The CDR3 runs to 11 residues. Germline V gene sequence: CDR1 SQVTM, CDR2 ANQGSEA. Trimming took off 5 bases at V and 8 bases at J, with 10 bases between the two ends. CDR3: CSVTLTDEQFF. The CDR3 nucleotides read TGCAGCGTTACCCTAACCGATGAGCAGTTCTTC.

This clonotype was seen many times. This chain joins TRBV5-1 and TRBJ2-6; 9 bases align to TRBD1. J was trimmed by 1 base and V by 4 bases; bases with no gene match: 12. Germline V lookup: CDR1 SGHRS, CDR2 YFSETQ. The length of the CDR3 is 19 residues. The DNA of the CDR3 is TGCGCCAGCAGCCTAAGACCGGGACAGGGCCTTTCTGGGGCCAACGTCCTGACTTTC. It codes for CASSLRPGQGLSGANVLTF.

This clonotype was seen more than once but under ten times. The chain joins TRBV2 to TRBJ2-7; D unresolved. The germline V gene encodes CDR1 SNHLY and CDR2 FYNNEI. V shed 6 bases and J shed 13 bases, with 16 bases lying between them. The CDR3 consists of 11 residues. This CDR3 is CASSSPGVGYF. As DNA, the CDR3 is TGTGCCAGCAGCTCACCTGGAGTGGGTTACTTC.

This clonotype was seen repeatedly, ten times or more. The V call is TRBV4-3, the J call TRBJ2-5, with a possible D match to TRBD2 (5 bases). With 4 bases removed from V and 5 bases from J, the gap between germline ends came to 14 bases. Germline V gives CDR1 LGHNA, CDR2 YSLEER. The CDR3 covers 14 residues. In DNA, the CDR3 is TGCGCCAGCAGCCGCTTCCGAGGGCTGGAGACCCAGTACTTC. Its translation: CASSRFRGLETQYF.

There are many counts of this clonotype. This chain connects TRBV20-1 to TRBJ2-7, with D possibly matching TRBD2 (5 bases). There are 14 residues in the CDR3. Germline CDR1 and CDR2: DFQATT and SNEGSKA (reference sequence). V gave up 3 bases and J gave up 2 bases, with 14 bases separating them. CDR3 coding DNA: TGCAGTGCTAGTAAGCGTCTAGCTACCTACGAGCAGTACTTC. This translates into CSASKRLATYEQYF.

Many counts were recorded for this clonotype. The rearrangement uses TRBV5-1 and TRBJ2-5; 12 nucleotides agree with TRBD1. Looked up from germline, CDR1 is SGHRS and CDR2 is YFSETQ. The CDR3 covers 16 residues. J gave up 4 bases and V 0 bases, and 4 bases lay outside the gene matches. In DNA form, the CDR3 reads TGCGCCAGCAGCTTGGTCGGGACAGGGGGCGGAGAGACCCAGTACTTC. Translation: CASSLVGTGGGETQYF. Using reference TRBV5-1 and TRBJ2-5 for the parts outside the CDR3, the full variable domain is KAGVTQTPRYLIKTRGQQVTLSCSPISGHRSVSWYQQTPGQGLQFLFEYFSETQRNKGNFPGRFSGRQFSNSRSEMNVSTLELGDSALYLCASSLVGTGGGETQYFGPGTRLLVL.

A note on this clonotype: At one of its ends the junction is not consistent with the germline gene, which may arise from a read error. This chain connects TRBV7-8 to TRBJ1-5; D ambiguous. This CDR3 is 13 amino acids long. CDR1 and CDR2 from the germline V gene are SGHVS and FQNEAQ. CDR3: CASGLGRNQPQHF. The DNA of the CDR3 is TGTGCCAGCGGCTTAGGACGCAATCAGCCCCAGCATTTT.

The V gene is TRBV28, the J gene TRBJ2-4; D unclear. The CDR3 length is 12 residues. V lost 6 bases to trimming and J lost 7 bases, with 10 bases between them. CDR1 is MDHEN and CDR2 is SYDVKM in the germline V gene. The CDR3 nucleotides are TGTGCCAGCAGCCTTATGGAGAACATTCAGTACTTC. Its translation is CASSLMENIQYF.

At least ten counts were recorded for this clonotype. V is TRBV29-1 and J is TRBJ2-2, with 7 bases fitting TRBD2. CDR3 length: 12 residues. V was pared by 4 bases and J by 6 bases, with 2 bases of the junction left unmatched. CDR1 is SQVTM and CDR2 is ANQGSEA in the germline V gene. The CDR3 loop reads CSVGGGAGELFF. The CDR3 DNA reads TGCAGCGTTGGGGGGGGAGCCGGGGAGCTGTTTTTT.

There are many counts of this clonotype. The chain couples TRBV4-3 to TRBJ1-3; D gene uncertain. V was pared by 0 bases and J by 0 bases, with 12 bases between. Germline CDR1 and CDR2: LGHNA and YSLEER. This CDR3 contains 17 residues. For the CDR3, the DNA is TGCGCCAGCAGCCAAGAAGTTCCTGCAGCCTCTGGAAACACCATATATTTT. It codes for CASSQEVPAASGNTIYF.

This clonotype was recorded at least ten times. V and J are TRBV5-1 and TRBJ2-1; 11 bases line up with TRBD2. The germline gives CDR1 SGHRS, CDR2 YFSETQ. The CDR3 spans 16 residues. V lost 0 bases to trimming and J lost 4 bases; unmatched junction nucleotides: 3. CDR3 coding DNA: TGCGCCAGCAGCTTGGGACTAGCGGGACAGTACAATGAGCAGTTCTTC. Protein: CASSLGLAGQYNEQFF. Based on the CDR3 plus reference TRBV5-1 and TRBJ2-1, the full variable domain is KAGVTQTPRYLIKTRGQQVTLSCSPISGHRSVSWYQQTPGQGLQFLFEYFSETQRNKGNFPGRFSGRQFSNSRSEMNVSTLELGDSALYLCASSLGLAGQYNEQFFGPGTRLTVL.

This clonotype was seen ten or more times. The chain joins TRBV18 to TRBJ2-4, with TRBD2 as a possible D gene (6 bases). The CDR3 sequence is 18 residues long. CDR1 is KGHSH, CDR2 LQKENI, per germline. V was pared by 1 base and J by 0 bases, with 16 bases between. CDR3 amino acids: CASSPRGLPGVAKNIQYF. CDR3 coding DNA: TGTGCCAGCTCACCACGGGGTCTACCGGGGGTAGCCAAAAACATTCAGTACTTC.

This clonotype was recorded many times. The rearrangement joins TRBV20-1 to TRBJ1-1, with 7 bases fitting TRBD1. From germline, CDR1 is DFQATT and CDR2 SNEGSKA (reference sequence). With 2 bases clipped from V and 1 base from J, the junction kept 4 bases outside the gene matches. The CDR3 contains 14 residues. The CDR3 DNA is TGCAGTGCTAGAAGGACAGGATCGAACACTGAAGCTTTCTTT. Protein sequence: CSARRTGSNTEAFF.

Many counts were recorded for this clonotype. V is TRBV7-8 and J is TRBJ2-3, with 11 bases aligning to TRBD2. The CDR3 runs 16 residues. With 5 bases clipped from V and 9 bases from J, the junction kept 13 bases outside the gene matches. Germline CDR1 SGHVS, CDR2 FQNEAQ. CDR3: CASSQGLAGTIWTQYF. The CDR3 coding sequence is TGTGCCAGCAGCCAAGGACTAGCGGGCACAATATGGACGCAGTATTTT.

This clonotype was seen at least ten times. The chain couples TRBV27 to TRBJ2-7; 10 bases map to TRBD2. J lost 11 bases, V lost 7 bases, and 14 bases had no gene match. The germline CDR1 and CDR2 sequences are MNHEY and SMNVEV (reference sequence). This CDR3 comprises 14 residues. CDR3 in DNA: TGTGCCAGCAAGTTCACGGTAACTAGCGGGGCGGAGTACTTC. Its translation: CASKFTVTSGAEYF.

The chain employs TRBV6-5 and TRBJ2-7, with D maybe TRBD1 (6 bases). CDR1 and CDR2 from the germline V gene are MNHEY and SVGAGI. This CDR3 region has 15 residues. V gave up 4 bases and J gave up 5 bases, with 18 bases separating them. DNA for the CDR3: TGTGCCAGCAGTTTAGAAACAGGGTTATCCCACGAGCAGTACTTC. Amino acids: CASSLETGLSHEQYF.

This clonotype appeared many times. This sequence joins TRBV5-1 and TRBJ2-1, with TRBD2 identical over 8 bases. J gave up 8 bases and V 0 bases, and 7 bases lay outside the gene matches. Germline-derived CDR1 and CDR2 are SGHRS and YFSETQ. CDR3 size: 15 residues. The CDR3 nucleotides are TGCGCCAGCAGCTTGGGTTTAGCTAGCGGGTATGAGCAGTTCTTC. Translating it yields CASSLGLASGYEQFF.